The 9 T cell receptor beta chains presented below share a single source sample, sequenced in a study of blood T cell repertoires in COVID-19. Assay used: immunoSEQ multiplex PCR; TCRdb lists only in-frame clones, some missing. Of some 220,000 clones detected, roughly 84% appear once; the ten largest clones hold around 9.5%. The specimen was peripheral blood. These receptors originate from a man between 45 and 60 years old with active or convalescent COVID-19.

The chain carries TRBV27 and TRBJ1-1; D remains unclear. CDR1 is MNHEY and CDR2 is SMNVEV in the germline V gene (reference sequence). The ends were cut back, 3 bases at V and 4 bases at J, with 9 bases in the middle. CDR3 size: 13 residues. CDR3 region: CASSFRGPTEAFF. In DNA form, the CDR3 reads TGTGCCAGCAGTTTTAGAGGGCCCACTGAAGCTTTCTTT.

The rearrangement links TRBV28 to TRBJ1-6; D is perhaps TRBD1 (6 bases). Trimming left V 6 bases short and J 7 bases short, with 16 bases between. The CDR3 runs to 15 residues. The germline CDR1 and CDR2 sequences are MDHEN and SYDVKM. The CDR3 nucleotides are TGTGCCAGCAGATTACTCAGGGGTCTAAATTCACCCCTCCACTTT. Translated: CASRLLRGLNSPLHF. The full variable domain, completed using reference TRBV28 and TRBJ1-6, is DVKVTQSSRYLVKRTGEKVFLECVQDMDHENMFWYRQDPGLGLRLIYFSYDVKMKEKGDIPEGYSVSREKKERFSLILESASTNQTSMYLCASRLLRGLNSPLHFGNGTRLTVT.

This chain connects TRBV28 to TRBJ2-2; D might be TRBD1 (6 bases). CDR1 and CDR2 (germline): MDHEN, SYDVKM. The V end lost 7 bases, the J end lost 3 bases, and 9 bases lay between the germline ends. The length of the CDR3 is 13 residues. The CDR3 loop is CASMAGDTGELFF. The CDR3 coding sequence is TGTGCCAGCATGGCAGGGGACACCGGGGAGCTGTTTTTT.

This chain joins TRBV4-2 and TRBJ2-2; the D gene is possibly TRBD2 (8 bases). Germline V gene sequence: CDR1 LGHNA, CDR2 YNFKEQ. Trimming stripped 2 bases from V and 3 bases from J, with 13 bases between. The CDR3 spans 16 residues. The CDR3 bases are TGTGCCAGCAGCCAAAGGGGGCGGGGGGACACCGGGGAGCTGTTTTTT. Its translation: CASSQRGRGDTGELFF.

The chain employs TRBV7-2 and TRBJ2-1, with a weak D call TRBD2 (6 bases). Germline lookup yields CDR1 SGHTA and CDR2 FQGNSA. The CDR3 spans 17 residues. The V gene lost 0 bases and the J gene lost 4 bases, with 16 bases spanning the gap. The CDR3 here is CASSLALAGRGYNEQFF. In DNA, the CDR3 is TGTGCCAGCAGCTTAGCGCTTGCGGGAAGGGGATACAATGAGCAGTTCTTC.

The chain recombines TRBV3-1 (or the pseudogene TRBV3-2) with TRBJ2-5; TRBD1 is a possible D gene (5 bases). The length of the CDR3 is 17 residues. V was trimmed by 4 bases and J by 0 bases, leaving 18 bases between them. Germline V gives CDR1 LGHDT, CDR2 YNNKEL (reference sequence). CDR3 amino acids: CASSRPWGGRHQETQYF. In DNA form, the CDR3 reads TGTGCCAGCAGCCGACCTTGGGGCGGACGTCACCAAGAGACCCAGTACTTC.

The CDR3 DNA is TGCGCCAGCAGCTTGTTCCTCCCGGGGGGGACCGGGGAGCTGTTTTTT. Amino acids: CASSLFLPGGTGELFF. This rearrangement joins TRBV5-1 to TRBJ2-2; 8 nucleotides align to TRBD2. J lost 5 bases, V lost 1 base, and 7 bases had no gene match. The germline gives CDR1 SGHRS, CDR2 YFSETQ. The CDR3 has 16 amino acids.

The chain recombines TRBV3-1 (or the pseudogene TRBV3-2) with TRBJ1-4; D is unclear. CDR3 length: 14 residues. Trimming removed 2 bases at V and 11 bases at J, with 15 bases between. In germline, CDR1 is LGHDT, CDR2 YNNKEL (reference sequence). The CDR3, as DNA: TGTGCCAGCAGCCAAATGCCGGAGCCTCGGAAACTGTTTTTT. Residues: CASSQMPEPRKLFF.

This chain joins TRBV29-1 and TRBJ2-5; possible D gene TRBD2, 7 bases. Germline V lookup: CDR1 SQVTM, CDR2 ANQGSEA. CDR3 length: 15 amino acids. Trimming pared 3 bases from V and 7 bases from J, leaving 21 bases between. The CDR3 is CSVDLSGARGGTQYF. The DNA of the CDR3 is TGCAGCGTTGATCTATCGGGGGCGAGGGGGGGGACCCAGTACTTC.